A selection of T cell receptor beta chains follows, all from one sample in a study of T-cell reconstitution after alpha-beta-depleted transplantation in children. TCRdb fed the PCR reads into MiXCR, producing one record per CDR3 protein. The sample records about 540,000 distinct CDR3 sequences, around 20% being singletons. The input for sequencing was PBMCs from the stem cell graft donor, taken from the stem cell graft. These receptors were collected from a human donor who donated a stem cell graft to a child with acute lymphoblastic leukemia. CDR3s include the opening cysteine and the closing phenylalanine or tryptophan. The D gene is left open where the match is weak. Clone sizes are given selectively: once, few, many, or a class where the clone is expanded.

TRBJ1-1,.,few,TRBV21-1,TGTGCCAGACCTGAAGCTTTCTTT,CARPEAFF
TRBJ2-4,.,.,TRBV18,TGTGCCAGCTCACCAGTAGCCAAAAACATTCAGTACTTC,CASSPVAKNIQYF
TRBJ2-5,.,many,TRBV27,TGTGCCAGCGCCCAACGAGAGACCCAGTACTTC,CASAQRETQYF
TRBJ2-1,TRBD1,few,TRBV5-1,TGCGCCAGCAGCTTGGGGGACAGGGATATTAATGAGCAGTTCTTC,CASSLGDRDINEQFF
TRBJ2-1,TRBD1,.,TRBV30,TGTGCCTGGAGTGTAGGGGGCCGGGAGCAGTTCTTC,CAWSVGGREQFF
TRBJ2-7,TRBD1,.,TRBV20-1,TGCAGTGCTAGAGATCGGCAGGGGGCCTCCTACGAGCAGTACTTC,CSARDRQGASYEQYF
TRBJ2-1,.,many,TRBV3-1,TGTGCCAGCAGCCAAGATTACGCGGAGACGTACAATGAGCAGTTCTTC,CASSQDYAETYNEQFF
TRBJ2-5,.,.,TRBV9,TGTGCCAGCAGCCCGAGTTGGGCGGTAAAAGAGACCCAGTACTTC,CASSPSWAVKETQYF
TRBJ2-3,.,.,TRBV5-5,TGTGCCAGCAGCTTGTCTCGCCGACTGGGCACAGATACGCAGTATTTT,CASSLSRRLGTDTQYF
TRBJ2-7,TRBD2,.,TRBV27,TGTGCCAGCAGTGTGACTAGCGGGGGTTACGAGCAGTACTTC,CASSVTSGGYEQYF
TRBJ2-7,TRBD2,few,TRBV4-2,TGTGCCAGCAGCCAAGTAGCTAGCGGGAGAGACGAGCAGTACTTC,CASSQVASGRDEQYF
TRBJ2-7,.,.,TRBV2,TGTGCCAGCAGACGCTCACCCCCCTTCTCCTACGAGCAGTACTTC,CASRRSPPFSYEQYF
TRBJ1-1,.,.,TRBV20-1,TGCAGTGCTAGGGGGGACGAGGGAAGGAACACTGAAGCTTTCTTT,CSARGDEGRNTEAFF
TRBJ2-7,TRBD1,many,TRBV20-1,TGCAGTGCTAGAGGGGACAGGCGGGATTACGAGCAGTACTTC,CSARGDRRDYEQYF
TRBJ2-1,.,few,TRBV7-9,TGTGCCAGCAGCTTTTTTTCATTCTATGAGCAGTTCTTC,CASSFFSFYEQFF
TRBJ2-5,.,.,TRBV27,TGTGCCAGCAGTTTCCGGGGAAACGAGGAGACCCAGTACTTC,CASSFRGNEETQYF
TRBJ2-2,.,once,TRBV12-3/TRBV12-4,TGTGCCAGCAGTGACAAATTTAACACCGGGGAGCTGTTTTTT,CASSDKFNTGELFF
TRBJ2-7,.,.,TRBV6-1,TGTGCCAGCAGTCCGCATAGCGGAGCGACCTACGAGCAGTACTTC,CASSPHSGATYEQYF
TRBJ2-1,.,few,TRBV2,TGTGCCAGCAGTGAACTAGCTAGCTCCTACAATGAGCAGTTCTTC,CASSELASSYNEQFF
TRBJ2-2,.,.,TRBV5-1,TGCGCCAGCAGCTTTCCTCACACGGTCGTTCCCGGGGAGCTGTTTTTT,CASSFPHTVVPGELFF
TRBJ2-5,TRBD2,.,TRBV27,TGTGCCAGCAGTTTAAGACTAGCGGGAGTCTTACAAGAGACCCAGTACTTC,CASSLRLAGVLQETQYF
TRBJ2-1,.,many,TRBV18,TGTGCCAGCTCACGACCGGGACTCCACAATGAGCAGTTCTTC,CASSRPGLHNEQFF
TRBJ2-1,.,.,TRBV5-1,TGCGCCAGCAGCTTTACTCCCTCCTACAATGAGCAGTTCTTC,CASSFTPSYNEQFF
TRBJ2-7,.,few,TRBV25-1,TGTGCCAGCAGTGGCTCGGGATACCCCTACGAGCAGTACTTC,CASSGSGYPYEQYF
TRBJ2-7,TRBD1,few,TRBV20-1,TGCAGTGCGGGGAAGGGGGCCTTCCTGTACGAGCAGTACTTC,CSAGKGAFLYEQYF
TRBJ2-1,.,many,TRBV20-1,TGCAGTGCTAGCGCGGGATCCTCCTACAATGAGCAGTTCTTC,CSASAGSSYNEQFF
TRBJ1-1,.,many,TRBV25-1,TGTGCCAGCAGAAGCTACACTGAAGCTTTCTTT,CASRSYTEAFF
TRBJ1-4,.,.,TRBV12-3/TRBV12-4,TGTGCCAGCAGCCCCGGTTCGGGGGGCGAGACGTTTGAAAAACTGTTTTTT,CASSPGSGGETFEKLFF
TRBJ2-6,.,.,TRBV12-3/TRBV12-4,TGTGCCAGCAGTTTACACAGGGAGGAGTGGGCTGGGGCCAACGTCCTGACTTTC,CASSLHREEWAGANVLTF
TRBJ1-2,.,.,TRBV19,TGTGCCAGTAGTATATATATACGATATGGCTACACCTTC,CASSIYIRYGYTF
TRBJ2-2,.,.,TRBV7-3,TGTGCCAGCAACAATGGGAACACCGGGGAGCTGTTTTTT,CASNNGNTGELFF
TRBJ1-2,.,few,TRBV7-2,TGTGCCAGCAGCTTAGATCGGGGGGCCGGAGGGGGCTACACCTTC,CASSLDRGAGGGYTF
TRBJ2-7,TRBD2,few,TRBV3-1,TGTGCCAGCAGCCAAGATCCTGGGACTAGATTTGGCGAGCAGTACTTC,CASSQDPGTRFGEQYF
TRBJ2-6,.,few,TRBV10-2,TGCGCCAGCAGTGAGCCCCGGGGGTCCTCTGGGGCCAACGTCCTGACTTTC,CASSEPRGSSGANVLTF
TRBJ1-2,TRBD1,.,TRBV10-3,TGTGCCATCAGTATCCAGGGGGCTAACTATGGCTACACCTTC,CAISIQGANYGYTF
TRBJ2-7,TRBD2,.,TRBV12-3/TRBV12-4,TGTGCCAGCAGTTGGACTAGCGGGGTTACCTACGAGCAGTACTTC,CASSWTSGVTYEQYF
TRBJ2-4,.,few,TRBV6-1,TGTGCCAGCACCGTAAGGACCCTAAAAAACATTCAGTACTTC,CASTVRTLKNIQYF
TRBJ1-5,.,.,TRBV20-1,TGCAGTGCTAGAGTTGGGACCCGCGGGTATCAGCCCCAGCATTTT,CSARVGTRGYQPQHF
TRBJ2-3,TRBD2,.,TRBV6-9,TGTGCCAGCAGTTATTCAATTAGCGGGAGGGCCTCAGATACGCAGTATTTT,CASSYSISGRASDTQYF
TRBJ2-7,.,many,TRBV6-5,TGTGCCAGCAGTTACTTATTGGGGGGCAGCTACGAGCAGTACTTC,CASSYLLGGSYEQYF
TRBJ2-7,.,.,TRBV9,TGTGCCAGCAGCGTAGATCGGGGGGCGGCCTCCTACGAGCAGTACTTC,CASSVDRGAASYEQYF
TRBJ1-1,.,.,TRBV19,TGTGCCAGTAGTATAGACGATGAGACTGAAGCTTTCTTT,CASSIDDETEAFF
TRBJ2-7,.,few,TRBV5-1,TGCGCCAGCAGCTTAATCCTAGCGTCCTACGAGCAGTACTTC,CASSLILASYEQYF
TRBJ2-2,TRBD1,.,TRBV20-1,TGCAGTGCTCCCGGGACAGGGAACACCGGGGAGCTGTTTTTT,CSAPGTGNTGELFF
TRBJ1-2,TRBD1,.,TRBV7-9,TGTGCCAGCAGCTCGGCAGGGACAGGGGTCTATGGCTACACCTTC,CASSSAGTGVYGYTF